The 5 T cell receptor beta chains reported below all come from one sample, sequenced in a study of blood T cell repertoires in COVID-19. Some clones are missing from TCRdb's copy, which holds only in-frame ones; the method was immunoSEQ multiplex PCR. The sample consists of 400,000 or so clones, roughly 90% of them appearing once. The sequenced sample was peripheral blood. These receptors were collected from a woman in her thirties or forties with COVID-19, enrolled during active disease.

Only one count was recorded for this clone. The J gene is TRBJ1-1, the V gene TRBV6-2 or TRBV6-3; 10 nucleotides line up with TRBD1. In germline, CDR1 is MNHEY, CDR2 SVGEGT. Germline trimming cut 5 bases from V and 1 base from J; bases unmatched to any gene: 7. CDR3 length: 16 residues. This CDR3 is CASSPDRGRGNTEAFF. CDR3 nucleotides: TGTGCCAGCAGTCCCGACAGGGGGCGTGGGAACACTGAAGCTTTCTTT.

The chain recombines TRBV24-1 with TRBJ1-1, with TRBD1 matching over 10 bases. J gave up 6 bases and V 8 bases, and 23 bases lay outside the gene matches. This CDR3 spans 19 amino acids. Germline assignment: CDR1 KGHDR and CDR2 SFDVKD. CDR3 DNA sequence: TGTGCCACCATAATAACTAAGGGCGGCCCGGGACAGGGGCCACCTGAAGCTTTCTTT. Encoded protein: CATIITKGGPGQGPPEAFF.

J is TRBJ1-2 and V is TRBV4-3, with D possibly being TRBD1 (6 bases). The V end lost 4 bases, the J end lost 14 bases, and 20 bases lay between the germline ends. Germline V lookup: CDR1 LGHNA, CDR2 YSLEER. The CDR3 has 13 amino acids. DNA for the CDR3: TGCGCCAGCAGCCCTGGGTGGGGCAGGGGAGAGACCTTC. Translating gives CASSPGWGRGETF.

This chain links TRBV7-3 with TRBJ1-2; a possible D gene is TRBD1 (5 bases). Between the trimmed V and J ends, which lost 11 bases and 2 bases, there was a span of 18 bases. Germline CDR1 and CDR2: SGHTA and FQGTGA. The CDR3 has 14 residues. The CDR3 is CAAIGDSRNYGYTF. The CDR3, as DNA: TGTGCCGCTATAGGGGACTCGAGAAACTATGGCTACACCTTC.

This CDR3 is CASSRSRTGYTGELFF. The DNA for the CDR3 is TGTGCCAGCAGCCGATCACGGACAGGGTATACCGGGGAGCTGTTTTTT. This chain uses TRBV7-3 with TRBJ2-2; 8 bases map to TRBD1. Germline values: CDR1 SGHTA, CDR2 FQGTGA. The CDR3 spans 16 residues. The ends lost 5 bases at V and 5 bases at J; junction bases unmatched: 10.